This paragraph covers one TCR beta chain sequence. Its specificity is unknown. This specimen comes from a study of cytomegalovirus exposure and HLA in healthy donors. The study, taken as a whole, reports: Rarity held for most TCR sequences, but there were some public TCRs that occurred in many donors. Researchers counted roughly 150 TCR beta chains as cytomegalovirus-associated.

The data were produced by immunoSEQ multiplex PCR, yet TCRdb's version contains in-frame clones alone and is incomplete. The sample contains 250,000 to 350,000 clones, around 86% of which appear only once. CDR3 length equals 16 residues. Trimming left V 3 bases short and J 3 bases short, with 19 bases between. Germline values: CDR1 SGDLS, CDR2 YYNGEE. This TCR derives from a woman aged 18 to 35 in good health and CMV-seronegative. The V call is TRBV9, the J call TRBJ2-7, with a possible D match to TRBD2 (5 bases). Sequences were obtained from PBMCs. The CDR3 sequence: CASSGAPETSLYEQYF. The CDR3 coding sequence is TGTGCCAGCAGCGGAGCCCCGGAAACTAGTCTCTACGAGCAGTACTTC. Using reference TRBV9 and TRBJ2-7 for the parts outside the CDR3, the full variable domain is DSGVTQTPKHLITATGQRVTLRCSPRSGDLSVYWYQQSLDQGLQFLIQYYNGEERAKGNILERFSAQQFPDLHSELNLSSLELGDSALYFCASSGAPETSLYEQYFGPGTRLTVT.